Listed here are 31 T cell receptor beta chains from one sample, sequenced in a study of cytomegalovirus exposure and HLA in healthy donors. Both 60 Vbeta primers and 13 Jbeta primers went into the PCR. Repertoires were generated with immunoSEQ multiplex PCR, while TCRdb's copy carries only in-frame clones and drops some. This sample has 150,000 to 160,000 clones, with more than 60% found just once. The specimen was PBMCs. The source is a woman aged 40 to 50 in good health and CMV-seronegative.

The J gene is TRBJ1-2, the V gene TRBV6-5, with D possibly TRBD1 on 6 matching bases. CDR1 and CDR2 from the germline V gene are MNHEY and SVGAGI. Between the trimmed V and J ends, which lost 9 bases and 13 bases, there was a span of 18 bases. The CDR3 has 11 amino acids. CDR3 nucleotide sequence: TGTGCCAGTGGGACACCAGCCCGAGTCACCTTC. This gives the protein CASGTPARVTF.

The rearrangement joins TRBV27 to TRBJ1-1, with 8 bases that match TRBD1. CDR1 is MNHEY and CDR2 is SMNVEV in the germline V gene (reference sequence). The trim removed 3 bases at V and 10 bases at J, leaving 10 bases unmatched. The CDR3 spans 14 residues. In DNA form, the CDR3 reads TGTGCCAGCAGTTTTATGACAGGGGCTAGAGTAGCTTTCTTT. It encodes CASSFMTGARVAFF.

J is TRBJ2-1 and V is TRBV5-1; TRBD2 agrees at 12 bases. V shed 0 bases, J shed 5 bases, and the junction held 9 bases outside the gene matches. Germline-derived CDR1 and CDR2 are SGHRS and YFSETQ. There are 18 residues in the CDR3. The CDR3 loop is CASSLVRLAGAWNNEQFF. The CDR3 region has the DNA TGCGCCAGCAGCTTGGTCCGACTAGCGGGAGCTTGGAACAATGAGCAGTTCTTC.

The rearrangement joins TRBV19 to TRBJ2-5, with D tentatively TRBD2 (6 bases). V shed 3 bases and J shed 5 bases, with 13 bases lying between them. Germline V gene data show CDR1 as LNHDA and CDR2 as SQIVND (reference sequence). The CDR3 has 14 amino acids. Here the CDR3 reads CASSMGRGRETQYF. The CDR3 region has the DNA TGTGCCAGTAGTATGGGGCGGGGTCGGGAGACCCAGTACTTC.

This sequence joins TRBV19 and TRBJ1-2, with a possible D match to TRBD1 (5 bases). V gave up 6 bases and J gave up 5 bases, with 25 bases separating them. Germline V gives CDR1 LNHDA, CDR2 SQIVND (reference sequence). The CDR3 spans 17 residues. CDR3: CASSNRRDEGAYYGYTF. The CDR3 nucleotides read TGTGCCAGTAGCAACAGGAGGGACGAGGGCGCATATTATGGCTACACCTTC.

The chain joins TRBV14 to TRBJ1-4, with D perhaps matching TRBD1 (6 bases). The CDR3 loop spans 13 amino acids. Germline CDR1 is SGHDN and CDR2 is FVKESK. The V and J ends lost 3 bases and 7 bases respectively, with 9 bases between them. CDR3 coding DNA: TGTGCCAGCAGCCAGGGGGCGGTTGAAAAACTGTTTTTT. Translation: CASSQGAVEKLFF.

Only a few counts were recorded for this clone. The rearrangement uses TRBV7-2 and TRBJ2-7, with 9 nucleotides matching TRBD1. Germline CDR1 SGHTA, CDR2 FQGNSA. The J segment lost 5 bases and the V segment lost 1 base, leaving 3 bases of the junction unmatched. This CDR3 is built from 14 residues. The CDR3: CASSLGGTGNEQYF. As DNA, the CDR3 is TGTGCCAGCAGCTTAGGCGGGACAGGGAACGAGCAGTACTTC.

The count of this clone is one. The V call is TRBV15, the J call TRBJ2-7; perhaps TRBD2 as D (5 bases). This CDR3 comprises 15 residues. From germline, CDR1 is LNHNV and CDR2 YYDKDF (reference sequence). V was pared by 0 bases and J by 5 bases, with 14 bases between. The CDR3 spells CATSRDRTRAHEQYF. CDR3 DNA sequence: TGTGCCACCAGCAGAGATAGAACGAGGGCCCACGAGCAGTACTTC.

CDR3 DNA: TGTGCCAGCAGTGTACCCAGCGCACCTCGACTTCAAGGCTATGGCTACACCTTC. Its translation: CASSVPSAPRLQGYGYTF. The J gene is TRBJ1-2, the V gene TRBV6-1, with D unclear. Looked up from germline, CDR1 is MNHNS and CDR2 is SASEGT. Trimming removed 4 bases at V and 4 bases at J, with 25 bases between. The CDR3 loop spans 18 amino acids.

V gene TRBV4-1 combines with J gene TRBJ2-5, with TRBD2 matching 12 bases. The ends lost 1 base at V and 6 bases at J; junction bases unmatched: 3. The germline gives CDR1 MGHRA, CDR2 YSYEKL. CDR3 length equals 15 residues. CDR3 in amino acids: CASSQVGLAGKTQYF. CDR3 DNA: TGCGCCAGCAGCCAAGTAGGACTAGCGGGAAAGACCCAGTACTTC.

The chain employs TRBV27 and TRBJ1-1, with D perhaps matching TRBD1 (5 bases). Germline CDR1 and CDR2: MNHEY and SMNVEV (reference sequence). The CDR3 has 15 residues. Trimming removed 2 bases at V and 3 bases at J, with 13 bases between. CDR3 nucleotide sequence: TGTGCCAGCAGTTTAATCAGGGCTGGGGACACTGAAGCTTTCTTT. Its protein is CASSLIRAGDTEAFF.

The J gene is TRBJ2-3, the V gene TRBV10-3, with 14 bases aligning to TRBD2. V trimming: 7 bases; J trimming: 5 bases; junction bases outside the gene matches: 14. The CDR3 contains 18 residues. Germline-derived CDR1 and CDR2 are ENHRY and SYGVKD. The CDR3 region has the DNA TGTGCCATCATGTACGGGACTAGCGGGAGTGTTGGTAAAGATACGCAGTATTTT. As protein: CAIMYGTSGSVGKDTQYF.

The chain has TRBV10-3 and TRBJ2-3; TRBD2 agrees at 10 bases. CDR1 and CDR2 (germline): ENHRY, SYGVKD. Trimming cost V 0 bases and J 4 bases; bases outside gene matches: 4. This CDR3 is built from 16 residues. The CDR3 region is CAISESPSGSADTQYF. The CDR3 DNA sequence: TGTGCCATCAGTGAGTCGCCTAGCGGGAGCGCAGATACGCAGTATTTT.

The chain joins TRBV29-1 to TRBJ1-2; D possibly corresponds to TRBD1 (6 bases). CDR3 length: 14 amino acids. Trimming took off 5 bases at V and 4 bases at J, with 17 bases between the two ends. Germline values: CDR1 SQVTM, CDR2 ANQGSEA. The CDR3 here is CSVLPPGQSYGYTF. Written as DNA, the CDR3 is TGCAGCGTTCTGCCCCCCGGACAGAGCTATGGCTACACCTTC.

This chain uses TRBV4-1 with TRBJ1-6; a weak D match, TRBD1 (6 bases). The CDR3 is 15 residues long. Germline CDR1 and CDR2: MGHRA and YSYEKL. Trimming removed 1 base at V and 6 bases at J, with 10 bases between. The CDR3 sequence: CASSQGTELNSPLHF. The CDR3 nucleotides read TGCGCCAGCAGCCAAGGGACAGAGCTTAATTCACCCCTCCACTTT.

J is TRBJ1-5 and V is TRBV10-3, with 7 bases lining up with TRBD1. Looked up from germline, CDR1 is ENHRY and CDR2 is SYGVKD. The junction had 5 bases not matched to a gene; V was cut back by 2 bases and J by 7 bases. This CDR3 is built from 14 residues. CDR3: CAISEETGLQPQHF. The CDR3 DNA reads TGTGCCATCAGTGAGGAGACAGGGCTACAGCCCCAGCATTTT.

The DNA for the CDR3 is TGTGCCAGCAGTGGGGGCGGTGGAAACACCATATATTTT. This sequence encodes CASSGGGGNTIYF. V and J are TRBV2 and TRBJ1-3, with D perhaps TRBD1 (5 bases). The CDR3 spans 13 residues. V shed 4 bases and J shed 3 bases, with 7 bases lying between them. Germline-derived CDR1 and CDR2 are SNHLY and FYNNEI.

This clone came up a few times. The chain carries TRBV5-1 and TRBJ1-1, with TRBD1 as a possible D gene (6 bases). Trimming shortened V by 0 bases and J by 4 bases, and 10 bases separated the two germline ends. Germline-derived CDR1 and CDR2 are SGHRS and YFSETQ. The CDR3 loop spans 14 amino acids. DNA of the CDR3: TGCGCCAGCAGCTTGGGGACAGAGGGCACTGAAGCTTTCTTT. Protein sequence: CASSLGTEGTEAFF.

V gene TRBV10-3 combines with J gene TRBJ1-6; D is possibly TRBD1 (5 bases). Germline values: CDR1 ENHRY, CDR2 SYGVKD. This CDR3 is built from 13 residues. V was trimmed by 6 bases and J by 2 bases, leaving 5 bases between them. The CDR3: CAIRTAYNSPLHF. The CDR3, as DNA: TGTGCCATCAGGACAGCCTATAATTCACCCCTCCACTTT.

This clone has only a few counts. The chain carries TRBV9 and TRBJ1-6; D is unresolved. Germline CDR1 is SGDLS and CDR2 is YYNGEE. The CDR3 is 14 amino acids. V was pared by 1 base and J by 7 bases, with 9 bases between. This chain's CDR3 is CASSVKRSNSPLHF. CDR3 coding DNA: TGTGCCAGCAGCGTAAAGAGGAGCAATTCACCCCTCCACTTT.

The chain couples TRBV5-1 to TRBJ2-3; 15 bases agree with TRBD2. The CDR3 loop spans 17 amino acids. V shed 4 bases, J shed 6 bases, and the junction held 9 bases outside the gene matches. The germline CDR1 and CDR2 sequences are SGHRS and YFSETQ. In DNA form, the CDR3 reads TGCGCCAGCAGCCCCGCGGGACTAGCGGGGGGATGGGATACGCAGTATTTT. Encoded protein: CASSPAGLAGGWDTQYF. Combining the CDR3 with reference TRBV5-1 and TRBJ2-3 gives the whole variable domain KAGVTQTPRYLIKTRGQQVTLSCSPISGHRSVSWYQQTPGQGLQFLFEYFSETQRNKGNFPGRFSGRQFSNSRSEMNVSTLELGDSALYLCASSPAGLAGGWDTQYFGPGTRLTVL.

Remarks on this clone: One junction end does not reproduce the germline sequence, and a read error may be involved. The J gene is TRBJ1-1, the V gene TRBV27; D is perhaps TRBD1 (6 bases). This CDR3 spans 15 amino acids. The V gene's germline CDR1 is MNHEY and CDR2 SMNVEV (reference sequence). The CDR3 reads CASSLFWYRAGEVFF. The DNA of the CDR3 is TGTGCCAGCAGTTTATTTTGGTATCGGGCAGGGGAAGTTTTCTTT.

This clone was detected only a few times. The V gene is TRBV19, the J gene TRBJ1-5; TRBD1 matches 9 bases. With 3 bases clipped from V and 11 bases from J, the junction kept 8 bases outside the gene matches. The CDR3 runs 14 residues. Germline V gene data show CDR1 as LNHDA and CDR2 as SQIVND (reference sequence). CDR3 bases: TGTGCCAGTAGTATCAATACAGGGGGCTTGGCCCAGCATTTT. It encodes CASSINTGGLAQHF.

The rearrangement links TRBV5-4 to TRBJ1-1; D is perhaps TRBD1 (5 bases). The germline V gene encodes CDR1 SGHNT and CDR2 YYREEE (reference sequence). This CDR3 has 13 residues. Trimming cost V 4 bases and J 3 bases, with 10 bases left between them. Here the CDR3 reads CASSPPGYTEAFF. CDR3 DNA sequence: TGTGCCAGCAGCCCCCCAGGGTACACTGAAGCTTTCTTT.

The CDR3 coding sequence is TGTGCCAGCAGTAAGCGGGGCGGCACAGATACGCAGTATTTT. Encoded protein: CASSKRGGTDTQYF. V usage is TRBV25-1 and J usage is TRBJ2-3, with 7 nucleotides matching TRBD2. The CDR3 is 14 amino acids. The J segment lost 1 base and the V segment lost 5 bases, leaving 3 bases of the junction unmatched. The germline gives CDR1 MGHDK, CDR2 SYGVNS.

The chain joins TRBV19 to TRBJ2-6; the D gene is possibly TRBD1 (6 bases). CDR1 LNHDA and CDR2 SQIVND come from the germline V gene (reference sequence). Deletions cut 5 bases from V and 0 bases from J, with 14 bases between. The CDR3 sequence is 17 residues long. The CDR3 DNA is TGTGCCAGTAGTGCGACGGGACAATACTCTGGGGCCAACGTCCTGACTTTC. It yields the protein CASSATGQYSGANVLTF. The full variable domain, its missing parts supplied by reference TRBV19 and TRBJ2-6, is DGGITQSPKYLFRKEGQNVTLSCEQNLNHDAMYWYRQDPGQGLRLIYYSQIVNDFQKGDIAEGYSVSREKKESFPLTVTSAQKNPTAFYLCASSATGQYSGANVLTFGAGSRLTVL.

This clone was seen only once. The genes are TRBV5-1 and TRBJ2-3, with TRBD2 matching over 14 bases. The germline V gene encodes CDR1 SGHRS and CDR2 YFSETQ. Trimming at V came to 0 bases and at J to 0 bases, leaving 6 bases not matched to a gene. The CDR3 totals 19 residues. Here the CDR3 DNA reads TGCGCCAGCAGCTTGGGGGGACTAGCGGGGGCCTCTAGCACAGATACGCAGTATTTT. As protein: CASSLGGLAGASSTDTQYF.

The V and J genes are TRBV4-1 and TRBJ2-1; a weak D match, TRBD1 (6 bases). V was shortened by 2 bases and J by 9 bases, with 14 bases between the two germline ends. Germline assignment: CDR1 MGHRA and CDR2 YSYEKL. The CDR3 consists of 14 residues. CDR3 region: CASSQQGPQGEQFF. The CDR3 DNA reads as TGCGCCAGCAGCCAACAGGGACCACAGGGTGAGCAGTTCTTC.

J is TRBJ2-5 and V is TRBV28, with 7 bases identical to TRBD1. The CDR3 consists of 13 residues. V was pared by 6 bases and J by 2 bases, with 3 bases of the junction left unmatched. Germline lookup yields CDR1 MDHEN and CDR2 SYDVKM. The CDR3 is CASRGTAQETQYF. In nucleotides, the CDR3 is TGTGCCAGCAGAGGGACAGCTCAAGAGACCCAGTACTTC.

This clone was seen a few times. This rearrangement joins TRBV10-2 to TRBJ1-1; D gene uncertain. The ends were cut back, 7 bases at V and 5 bases at J, with 20 bases in the middle. Germline V gene sequence: CDR1 WSHSY, CDR2 SAAADI. This CDR3 comprises 15 residues. Here the CDR3 reads CASIDSVGYRTEAFF. CDR3 coding DNA: TGCGCCAGCATTGATAGCGTCGGATACCGAACTGAAGCTTTCTTT.

The chain has TRBV28 and TRBJ1-1; a weak D match, TRBD1 (6 bases). V was pared by 5 bases and J by 4 bases, with 20 bases between. The CDR3 is 16 residues long. The V gene's germline CDR1 is MDHEN and CDR2 SYDVKM. In DNA, the CDR3 is TGTGCCAGCAGTCTGGCCCTCTCGACAGGTTCCACTGAAGCTTTCTTT. As protein: CASSLALSTGSTEAFF.